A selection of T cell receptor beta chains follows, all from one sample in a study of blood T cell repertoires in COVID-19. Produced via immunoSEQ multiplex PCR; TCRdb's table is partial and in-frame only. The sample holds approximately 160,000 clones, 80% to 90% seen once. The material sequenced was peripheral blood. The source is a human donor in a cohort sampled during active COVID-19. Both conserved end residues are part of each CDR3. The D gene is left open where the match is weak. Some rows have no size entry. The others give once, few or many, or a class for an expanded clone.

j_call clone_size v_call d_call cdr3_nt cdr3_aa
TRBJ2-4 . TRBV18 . TGTGCCAGCTCACTTGCAGGGGGGATTGGCAAAAACATTCAGTACTTC CASSLAGGIGKNIQYF
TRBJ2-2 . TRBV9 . TGTGCCAGCAGCGTACTGATGGACTACATAAACACCGGGGAGCTGTTTTTT CASSVLMDYINTGELFF
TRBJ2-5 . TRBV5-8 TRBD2 TGTGCCAGCAGTCGTAGCGGGGGGGAGACCCAGTACTTC CASSRSGGETQYF
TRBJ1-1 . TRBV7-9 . TGTGCCAGCAGTCCGCGGGGCGTCACTGAAGCTTTCTTT CASSPRGVTEAFF
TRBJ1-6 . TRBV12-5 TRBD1 TGTGCTAGTGGGGGGGACAGCTATAATTCACCCCTCCACTTT CASGGDSYNSPLHF
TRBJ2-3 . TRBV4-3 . TGCGCCAGCAGCCGAGTGATACAGGGCGGGGGTGATACGCAGTATTTT CASSRVIQGGGDTQYF
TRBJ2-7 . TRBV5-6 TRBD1 TGTGCCAGCAGCTTGACAGGGGGCTACGAGCAGTACTTC CASSLTGGYEQYF
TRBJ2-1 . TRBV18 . TGTGCCAGCTCACCGGCCCCCGCTGAGCAGTTCTTC CASSPAPAEQFF
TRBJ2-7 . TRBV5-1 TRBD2 TGCGCCAGCAGCTTTAAGCGACTAGCGGGAGTCTACGAGCAGTACTTC CASSFKRLAGVYEQYF
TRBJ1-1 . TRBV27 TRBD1 TGTGCCAGCAGTTTATGGGCAGGGGGCACTGAAGCTTTCTTT CASSLWAGGTEAFF
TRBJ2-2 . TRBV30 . TGTGCCTTCAGGGTGGCCGGGGAGCTGTTTTTT CAFRVAGELFF
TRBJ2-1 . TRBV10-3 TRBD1 TGTGCCATTGACAGGGGGGAGAACAATGAGCAGTTCTTC CAIDRGENNEQFF
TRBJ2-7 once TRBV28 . TGTGCCAGCATCCAGAGCCCGGCAGGGGCTATTACTTACTCCTACGAGCAGTACTTC CASIQSPAGAITYSYEQYF
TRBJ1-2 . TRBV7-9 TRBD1 TGTGCCAGCAGCTCGAACGCAGGGGGCGAAGGTGGCTACACCTTC CASSSNAGGEGGYTF
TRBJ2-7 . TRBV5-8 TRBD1 TGTGCCAGCAGCGAACGGACAGGGCACGACGAGCAGTACTTC CASSERTGHDEQYF
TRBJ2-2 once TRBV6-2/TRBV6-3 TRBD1 TGTGCCAGCAGTCCCACAGGGGCCTCCGGGGAGCTGTTTTTT CASSPTGASGELFF
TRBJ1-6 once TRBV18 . TGTGCCAGCTCACCGAACAGAAATTCACCCCTCCACTTT CASSPNRNSPLHF
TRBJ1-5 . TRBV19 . TGTGCCAGTAGTATAGCATCACTGAATCAGCCCCAGCATTTT CASSIASLNQPQHF
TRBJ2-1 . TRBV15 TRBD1 TGTGCCACCAGCAGAGGGGGACAGGGTCTTGCGATTGAGCAGTTCTTC CATSRGGQGLAIEQFF
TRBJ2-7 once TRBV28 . TGTGCCAGCAGTTTTAACAGGGGAGGCGAGCAGTACTTC CASSFNRGGEQYF
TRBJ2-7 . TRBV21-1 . TGTGCCAGCAGCAAAGCCCTAGAGGAGCCCTACGAGCAGTACTTC CASSKALEEPYEQYF
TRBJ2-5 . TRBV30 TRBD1 TGTGCCTGGAGGGACGGACAGGGGGTCCAAGAGACCCAGTACTTC CAWRDGQGVQETQYF
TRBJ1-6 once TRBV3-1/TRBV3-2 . TGTGCCAGCAGCCCTCAGGAATCACCCCTCCACTTT CASSPQESPLHF
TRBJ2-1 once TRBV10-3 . TGTGCCATCAGTGAGTCGTCGGTCGGAGGCTACAATGAGCAGTTCTTC CAISESSVGGYNEQFF
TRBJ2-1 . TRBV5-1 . TGCGCCAGCAGCTTTCCGGGGTTGAATGAGCAGTTCTTC CASSFPGLNEQFF
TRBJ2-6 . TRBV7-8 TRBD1 TGTGCCAGCAGTAACAGGGGATCTGGGGCCAACGTCCTGACTTTC CASSNRGSGANVLTF
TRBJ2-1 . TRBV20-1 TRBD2 TGCAGTGTAGCGGGGCACAATGAGCAGTTCTTC CSVAGHNEQFF
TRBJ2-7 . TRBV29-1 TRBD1 TGCAGCGTTGCGGGACAGGGGTACGAGCAGTACTTC CSVAGQGYEQYF
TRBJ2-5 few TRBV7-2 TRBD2 TGTGCCAGCAGCTTTCGACTAGCGGGTGGGGAGGGCCAGTACTTC CASSFRLAGGEGQYF
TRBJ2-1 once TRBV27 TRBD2 TGTGCCAGCAGTTTCGGGCTAGCGGACTACAATGAGCAGTTCTTC CASSFGLADYNEQFF
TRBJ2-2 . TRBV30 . TGTGCCTGGACCTCTCTAGCGCTCGGAGGAACCGGGGAGCTGTTTTTT CAWTSLALGGTGELFF
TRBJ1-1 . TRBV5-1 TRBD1 TGCGCCAGCAGCCAGGGACAGGGGGGGAACACTGAAGCTTTCTTT CASSQGQGGNTEAFF
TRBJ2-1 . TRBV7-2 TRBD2 TGTGCCAGCAGTCGCACCCTAGCGGGAGTTTGGAATGAGCAGTTCTTC CASSRTLAGVWNEQFF